Following are 18 T cell receptor beta chains from one sample sequenced in a study of T cell changes during pregnancy in multiple sclerosis. The data were produced by immunoSEQ multiplex PCR, yet TCRdb's version contains in-frame clones alone and is incomplete. The table lists around 36,000 clones, approximately 92% of them singletons. The sample consisted of CD4+ T cells from peripheral blood mononuclear cells, taken in the third trimester of pregnancy. The receptors were sampled from a female donor with multiple sclerosis, enrolled in a pregnancy study.

The chain is built from TRBV6-5 and TRBJ1-1; 7 nucleotides match TRBD1. Germline V gene data show CDR1 as MNHEY and CDR2 as SVGAGI. Trimming removed 7 bases from V and 5 bases from J; junction bases left unmatched: 10. This CDR3 spans 14 amino acids. The CDR3 here is CASNNRGSRTEAFF. The CDR3 DNA follows: TGTGCCAGCAATAACAGGGGTAGTAGGACTGAAGCTTTCTTT.

This sequence joins TRBV9 and TRBJ1-3; 8 nucleotides agree with TRBD1. The CDR3 spans 16 residues. Germline CDR1 reads SGDLS; CDR2 reads YYNGEE. The V segment lost 3 bases and the J segment 2 bases; nucleotides outside the gene matches: 7. The CDR3 region is CASSAGQGVPGNTIYF. The CDR3 DNA sequence: TGTGCCAGCAGCGCCGGACAGGGAGTGCCTGGAAACACCATATATTTT.

The chain is built from TRBV4-2 and TRBJ2-3; weak D call: TRBD2 (5 bases). Germline lookup yields CDR1 LGHNA and CDR2 YNFKEQ. V dropped 4 bases and J dropped 2 bases, with 16 bases sitting between them. The CDR3 length is 16 residues. The CDR3 reads CASSPNGAGPTDTQYF. CDR3 coding DNA: TGTGCCAGCAGCCCCAATGGCGCGGGCCCCACAGATACGCAGTATTTT.

The V and J genes are TRBV28 and TRBJ2-7; tentatively, D is TRBD1 (5 bases). In germline, CDR1 is MDHEN, CDR2 SYDVKM. Deletions cut 3 bases from V and 3 bases from J, with 15 bases between. The CDR3 sequence is 15 residues long. The CDR3: CASSLGQGFYYEQYF. CDR3 in DNA: TGTGCCAGCAGTTTGGGCCAGGGATTCTACTACGAGCAGTACTTC.

This sequence joins TRBV18 and TRBJ1-1, with D maybe TRBD1 (5 bases). Germline CDR1 KGHSH, CDR2 LQKENI. The V and J ends lost 1 base and 4 bases respectively, with 13 bases between them. This CDR3 spans 15 amino acids. CDR3 nucleotide sequence: TGTGCCAGCTCACCACAAGGGGCGTCGGGCACTGAAGCTTTCTTT. Encoded protein: CASSPQGASGTEAFF.

For this clone: Germline and junction disagree at one end, which may indicate a read error. CDR3 nucleotide sequence: TGTGCCAGTAGTATGGTGGGGACTAGCGGGATCTTT. Its protein product is CASSMVGTSGIF. The chain uses TRBV19 and TRBJ2-3, with 13 bases that match TRBD2. Germline V lookup: CDR1 LNHDA, CDR2 SQIVND (reference sequence). CDR3 length: 12 amino acids.

V gene TRBV6-1 combines with J gene TRBJ2-1; 8 bases are shared with TRBD1. The junction had 14 bases not matched to a gene; V was cut back by 7 bases and J by 9 bases. Germline CDR1 reads MNHNS; CDR2 reads SASEGT. CDR3 size: 15 residues. This CDR3 reads CASTRSGQGSSEQFF. The CDR3 bases are TGTGCCAGCACTCGTTCCGGACAGGGTTCGAGTGAGCAGTTCTTC.

The chain recombines TRBV18 with TRBJ2-1; D perhaps matches TRBD1 (6 bases). The CDR3 covers 15 residues. Deletions cut 3 bases from V and 3 bases from J, with 12 bases between. Germline V gives CDR1 KGHSH, CDR2 LQKENI. As DNA, the CDR3 is TGTGCCAGCTCACCCTTCGGACAGATCTACAATGAGCAGTTCTTC. Amino acids: CASSPFGQIYNEQFF.

The gene calls are TRBV27 and TRBJ2-3; unclear D gene. Germline V gives CDR1 MNHEY, CDR2 SMNVEV (reference sequence). V gave up 4 bases and J gave up 7 bases, with 9 bases separating them. The CDR3 contains 12 residues. In nucleotides, the CDR3 is TGTGCCAGCAGTTCTAACTACAATACGCAGTATTTT. The encoded protein is CASSSNYNTQYF.

The chain uses TRBV27 and TRBJ2-1; 13 nucleotides agree with TRBD2. The junction had 4 bases not matched to a gene; V was cut back by 5 bases and J by 3 bases. The CDR3 extends over 16 amino acids. Per the germline V gene, CDR1 is MNHEY and CDR2 is SMNVEV (reference sequence). CDR3 residues: CASSQGLAGVYNEQFF. CDR3 nucleotide sequence: TGTGCCAGCAGTCAAGGACTAGCGGGAGTCTACAATGAGCAGTTCTTC.

The table lists this clone with a count of one. This chain joins TRBV27 and TRBJ2-7; D is perhaps TRBD2 (6 bases). Trimming took 6 bases from V and 0 from J, leaving 12 bases between them. Germline CDR1 is MNHEY and CDR2 is SMNVEV (reference sequence). This CDR3 spans 14 amino acids. The CDR3 sequence: CASRDYEPSYEQYF. Written as DNA, the CDR3 is TGTGCCAGCAGGGACTATGAACCCTCCTACGAGCAGTACTTC.

The rearrangement links TRBV28 to TRBJ1-5, with 9 bases matching TRBD1. The CDR3 sequence is 15 residues long. The V and J ends lost 6 bases and 7 bases, in that order; junction bases with no gene match: 10. Germline V lookup: CDR1 MDHEN, CDR2 SYDVKM. The CDR3 DNA follows: TGTGCCAGCAGCCCCGGACAGGGGCAAAGACAGCCCCAGCATTTT. Translated: CASSPGQGQRQPQHF.

The rearrangement uses TRBV5-1 and TRBJ2-1, with 11 bases fitting TRBD2. Germline CDR1 and CDR2: SGHRS and YFSETQ. This CDR3 region has 15 residues. Trimming cost V 4 bases and J 4 bases; bases outside gene matches: 4. CDR3 in DNA: TGCGCCAGCAGCCGACTAGCGGGATCTTACAATGAGCAGTTCTTC. Translating it yields CASSRLAGSYNEQFF.

The chain joins TRBV6-6 to TRBJ1-1, with D possibly TRBD1 on 6 matching bases. The V end lost 6 bases, the J end lost 3 bases, and 14 bases lay between the germline ends. The CDR3 sequence is 14 residues long. Germline assignment: CDR1 MNHNY and CDR2 SVGAGI (reference sequence). This chain's CDR3 is CASRAGGAYTEAFF. The CDR3 nucleotides are TGTGCCAGCAGGGCCGGGGGGGCATACACTGAAGCTTTCTTT.

The chain is built from TRBV25-1 and TRBJ2-7; 8 bases map to TRBD1. The ends lost 5 bases at V and 3 bases at J; junction bases unmatched: 6. The CDR3 is made up of 14 amino acids. In germline, CDR1 is MGHDK, CDR2 SYGVNS. CDR3 loop: CASSLQGASYEQYF. The CDR3 DNA reads as TGTGCCAGCAGTCTGCAGGGGGCGAGCTACGAGCAGTACTTC.

This clone was observed a handful of times. The chain couples TRBV30 to TRBJ1-5, with D tentatively TRBD1 (6 bases). Trimming took off 2 bases at V and 4 bases at J, with 9 bases between the two ends. CDR1 is GTSNPN and CDR2 is SVGIG in the germline V gene (reference sequence). This CDR3 has 13 amino acids. CDR3 coding DNA: TGTGCCTGGAGTCGGCAGGGGAATCAGCCCCAGCATTTT. Its protein is CAWSRQGNQPQHF.

The V and J genes are TRBV19 and TRBJ1-4; D is ambiguous. The CDR3 contains 15 residues. The V gene lost 5 bases and the J gene lost 7 bases, with 17 bases spanning the gap. The germline CDR1 and CDR2 sequences are LNHDA and SQIVND (reference sequence). This chain's CDR3 is CASSLWTEGFEKLFF. As DNA, the CDR3 is TGTGCCAGTAGTCTTTGGACGGAGGGCTTTGAAAAACTGTTTTTT.

V usage is TRBV6-6 and J usage is TRBJ1-1; D not certain. The CDR3 has 15 amino acids. CDR1 is MNHNY and CDR2 is SVGAGI in the germline V gene (reference sequence). V was cut by 4 bases and J by 4 bases, with 16 bases left in between. The CDR3 region is CASSSSPDRGTEAFF. In DNA, the CDR3 is TGTGCCAGCAGTTCGTCGCCAGATCGGGGCACTGAAGCTTTCTTT.